This TCR beta chain appears in the sequencing data of a study of cytomegalovirus exposure and HLA in healthy donors. 13 Jbeta primers and 60 Vbeta primers were used for the PCR. Generated by immunoSEQ multiplex PCR, the TCRdb table keeps only in-frame clones and is missing some. The data show roughly 100,000 clones, around 77% seen once. Trimming removed 0 bases at V and 6 bases at J, with 16 bases between. Per the germline V gene, CDR1 is SGDLS and CDR2 is YYNGEE. This CDR3 has 16 amino acids. This chain connects TRBV9 to TRBJ2-1, with a possible D match to TRBD2 (6 bases). Sequenced material: PBMCs. This clonotype was obtained from a man between 45 and 60 years old in good health and CMV-seropositive. The CDR3 spells CASSVGGEVLGNEQFF. In DNA, the CDR3 is TGTGCCAGCAGCGTAGGTGGGGAGGTACTTGGCAATGAGCAGTTCTTC.